A single sample is the source of the 14 T cell receptor beta chains below, sequenced in a study of blood T cell repertoires in COVID-19. The assay was immunoSEQ multiplex PCR, and TCRdb's table has in-frame clones only and misses some. The table lists just under 350,000 clones, over 70% of them singletons. The sequenced sample was peripheral blood. Receptor source: a woman in her fifties or sixties with COVID-19, enrolled during active disease.

The J gene is TRBJ2-1, the V gene TRBV23-1; 9 bases agree with TRBD2. TRBV23-1 is annotated as an ORF whose role is uncertain. After removal of 4 bases from V and 1 base from J, the junction contained 8 bases not matched to a gene. The CDR3 is 17 residues long. The CDR3 bases are TGCGCCAGCAGTCCGCCAGGACTAGCGCGTTCCTACAATGAGCAGTTCTTC. Translation: CASSPPGLARSYNEQFF.

The chain combines TRBV7-2 with TRBJ1-2, with TRBD1 identical over 8 bases. The CDR3 loop spans 15 amino acids. The germline V gene has CDR1 SGHTA and CDR2 FQGNSA. With 5 bases clipped from V and 8 bases from J, the junction kept 13 bases outside the gene matches. This CDR3 reads CASSPRVAGGQGYTF. In DNA, the CDR3 is TGTGCCAGCAGCCCCCGTGTTGCAGGGGGCCAGGGCTACACCTTC.

The rearrangement uses TRBV2 and TRBJ2-7, with D possibly being TRBD1 (6 bases). This CDR3 comprises 12 residues. The germline V gene has CDR1 SNHLY and CDR2 FYNNEI. V lost 6 bases to trimming and J lost 4 bases, with 10 bases between them. CDR3 nucleotide sequence: TGTGCCAGCAGCCCTCAGGGGTACGAGCAGTACTTC. Translated, it gives CASSPQGYEQYF.

V and J are TRBV3-1 (or the pseudogene TRBV3-2) and TRBJ2-1; 10 bases are a match to TRBD2. Germline V gene sequence: CDR1 LGHDT, CDR2 YNNKEL (reference sequence). The ends lost 4 bases at V and 8 bases at J; junction bases unmatched: 8. CDR3 length: 15 residues. Here the CDR3 DNA reads TGTGCCAGCAGCCTTGGTGGGAGCGGGAGGGATGAGCAGTTCTTC. Residues: CASSLGGSGRDEQFF.

J is TRBJ2-1 and V is TRBV10-1; the D is unclear. The germline V and J ends were trimmed by 8 bases and 8 bases, with 10 bases remaining between them. CDR1 and CDR2 (germline): WNHNN, SYGVQD (reference sequence). The CDR3 is 11 amino acids. The DNA for the CDR3 is TGCGCCAGCCGTCTCCTTCATGAGCAGTTCTTC. Protein: CASRLLHEQFF.

The chain links TRBV9 to TRBJ2-1; 12 bases align to TRBD2. The CDR3 totals 15 residues. Per germline, CDR1 SGDLS and CDR2 YYNGEE. The junction had 3 bases not matched to a gene; V was cut back by 4 bases and J by 4 bases. In DNA form, the CDR3 reads TGTGCCAGCAGCTCTAGCGGGAGGGGTTACAATGAGCAGTTCTTC. As protein: CASSSSGRGYNEQFF.

V and J are TRBV2 and TRBJ1-2; no clear D gene. CDR1 is SNHLY and CDR2 is FYNNEI in the germline V gene. The CDR3 consists of 13 residues. Between the trimmed V and J ends, which lost 3 bases and 5 bases, there was a span of 10 bases. The CDR3 nucleotides are TGTGCCAGCAGTGAGAACGGCGGATATGGCTACACCTTC. Translation: CASSENGGYGYTF.

J is TRBJ2-7 and V is TRBV3-1 (or the pseudogene TRBV3-2); TRBD2 agrees at 8 bases. V was pared by 2 bases and J by 0 bases, with 9 bases of the junction left unmatched. In germline, CDR1 is LGHDT, CDR2 YNNKEL (reference sequence). The CDR3 is 17 residues long. The CDR3, as DNA: TGTGCCAGCAGCCAATTTTCCAGCGGGAGTTTCTCCTACGAGCAGTACTTC. It specifies CASSQFSSGSFSYEQYF.

DNA for the CDR3: TGTGCCAGCAGTTACTCGTGGCAGGGCAATCAGCCCCAGCATTTT. Translation gives CASSYSWQGNQPQHF. The rearrangement links TRBV6-2 or TRBV6-3 to TRBJ1-5; D is unclear. V was trimmed by 0 bases and J by 2 bases, leaving 8 bases between them. Germline CDR1 MNHEY, CDR2 SVGEGT. The CDR3 covers 15 residues.

The chain recombines TRBV6-5 with TRBJ2-7; 11 bases align to TRBD2. The CDR3 is made up of 14 amino acids. After removal of 5 bases from V and 2 bases from J, the junction contained 2 bases not matched to a gene. Germline lookup yields CDR1 MNHEY and CDR2 SVGAGI. CDR3 nucleotide sequence: TGTGCCAGCAGTCTAGCGGGAGGCCCCTACGAGCAGTACTTC. This gives the protein CASSLAGGPYEQYF.

The chain recombines TRBV5-4 with TRBJ2-2; D may be TRBD2 (7 bases). V dropped 4 bases and J dropped 7 bases, with 17 bases sitting between them. The germline V gene has CDR1 SGHNT and CDR2 YYREEE (reference sequence). The length of the CDR3 is 15 residues. CDR3 DNA sequence: TGTGCCAGCAGCAGGATAACAGGGAGGGACGGGGAGCTGTTTTTT. This translates into CASSRITGRDGELFF.

This chain connects TRBV6-2 or TRBV6-3 to TRBJ2-1, with TRBD2 identical over 9 bases. The CDR3 runs 16 residues. In germline, CDR1 is MNHEY, CDR2 SVGEGT. V trimming: 6 bases; J trimming: 4 bases; junction bases outside the gene matches: 10. The CDR3 is CASSPTSGRIYNEQFF. CDR3 nucleotide sequence: TGTGCCAGCAGCCCAACTAGCGGGCGTATATACAATGAGCAGTTCTTC.

The chain uses TRBV6-5 and TRBJ1-2; 10 bases fit TRBD1. Trimming cost V 3 bases and J 4 bases; bases outside gene matches: 8. The CDR3 extends over 16 amino acids. Germline CDR1 and CDR2: MNHEY and SVGAGI. This CDR3 is CASSYALTGGLYGYTF. In nucleotides, the CDR3 is TGTGCCAGCAGTTATGCCCTGACAGGGGGCCTCTATGGCTACACCTTC.

The chain carries TRBV27 and TRBJ2-7; 7 bases are shared with TRBD2. This CDR3 contains 13 residues. Germline CDR1 reads MNHEY; CDR2 reads SMNVEV (reference sequence). V lost 5 bases, J lost 5 bases, and 6 bases stayed unmatched. CDR3 loop: CASSGPGRHEQYF. The CDR3 DNA reads as TGTGCCAGCAGTGGACCCGGGAGGCACGAGCAGTACTTC.